The 9 T cell receptor beta chains below all came from one sample that was sequenced in a study of cytomegalovirus exposure and HLA in healthy donors. A multiplex PCR was run with 60 Vbeta primers and 13 Jbeta primers. Sequenced by immunoSEQ multiplex PCR; TCRdb stores in-frame clones only, minus some. The sample carries 75,000 to 90,000 clones, less than 80% recorded once. Sequences were obtained from PBMCs. All receptors come from a man aged 25-45 years in good health and CMV-seropositive.

This clone was picked up one time. The V call is TRBV6-1, the J call TRBJ1-2, with D hard to call. The germline V and J ends were trimmed by 11 bases and 3 bases, with 10 bases remaining between them. The germline CDR1 and CDR2 sequences are MNHNS and SASEGT. This CDR3 contains 11 residues. The CDR3 loop reads CAARGYYGYTF. The CDR3 coding sequence is TGTGCCGCACGGGGATACTATGGCTACACCTTC.

The chain recombines TRBV9 with TRBJ2-1; 10 bases are a match to TRBD2. The trim removed 4 bases at V and 8 bases at J, leaving 9 bases unmatched. Germline CDR1 and CDR2: SGDLS and YYNGEE. The CDR3 spans 15 residues. The CDR3 sequence is CASSPRTSGWDEQFF. The CDR3 DNA is TGTGCCAGCAGCCCTCGGACTAGCGGATGGGATGAGCAGTTCTTC.

The chain joins TRBV28 to TRBJ2-7; TRBD2 aligns across 10 bases. J lost 4 bases, V lost 1 base, and 7 bases had no gene match. Germline lookup yields CDR1 MDHEN and CDR2 SYDVKM. This CDR3 is 16 amino acids long. CDR3 amino acids: CASSLYPSGSGYEQYF. DNA of the CDR3: TGTGCCAGCAGTTTATACCCTAGCGGGAGCGGGTACGAGCAGTACTTC. Complete variable domain (other parts from reference TRBV28 and TRBJ2-7): DVKVTQSSRYLVKRTGEKVFLECVQDMDHENMFWYRQDPGLGLRLIYFSYDVKMKEKGDIPEGYSVSREKKERFSLILESASTNQTSMYLCASSLYPSGSGYEQYFGPGTRLTVT.

The chain carries TRBV7-2 and TRBJ1-5, with TRBD1 as a possible D gene (6 bases). From germline, CDR1 is SGHTA and CDR2 FQGNSA. This CDR3 comprises 15 residues. The V and J ends lost 3 bases and 2 bases respectively, with 11 bases between them. This CDR3 is CASSFSRGGNQPQHF. CDR3 bases: TGTGCCAGCAGCTTTAGCAGGGGCGGCAATCAGCCCCAGCATTTT.

This rearrangement joins TRBV6-1 to TRBJ1-1, with a weak D call TRBD1 (6 bases). The CDR3 totals 14 residues. CDR1 and CDR2 (germline): MNHNS, SASEGT. V shed 5 bases and J shed 0 bases, with 10 bases lying between them. CDR3 sequence reads: CASSPGHVNTEAFF. The CDR3 DNA sequence: TGTGCCAGCAGTCCGGGACATGTGAACACTGAAGCTTTCTTT.

DNA for the CDR3: TGTGCCAGCAGCACGACACGGGGTGACTATGGCTACACCTTC. The encoded protein is CASSTTRGDYGYTF. The chain links TRBV5-6 to TRBJ1-2; D is unresolved. In germline, CDR1 is SGHDT, CDR2 YYEEEE. This CDR3 has 14 residues. Trimming pared 4 bases from V and 3 bases from J, leaving 13 bases between. Complete variable domain (other parts from reference TRBV5-6 and TRBJ1-2): DAGVTQSPTHLIKTRGQQVTLRCSPKSGHDTVSWYQQALGQGPQFIFQYYEEEERQRGNFPDRFSGHQFPNYSSELNVNALLLGDSALYLCASSTTRGDYGYTFGSGTRLTVV.

This clone has only a few counts. V gene TRBV11-2 combines with J gene TRBJ2-7; 7 bases are a match to TRBD2. V dropped 5 bases and J dropped 1; count of bases not matched to a gene: 14. This CDR3 comprises 17 residues. CDR1 SGHAT and CDR2 FQNNGV come from the germline V gene. The CDR3 loop reads CASSPGGINPGSYEQYF. CDR3 DNA: TGTGCCAGCAGCCCGGGAGGAATAAACCCAGGGTCCTACGAGCAGTACTTC.

A single count supports this clone. The chain links TRBV6-5 to TRBJ2-7; 8 bases are a match to TRBD2. V shed 7 bases, J shed 5 bases, and the junction held 4 bases outside the gene matches. The CDR3 sequence is 12 residues long. Germline V gives CDR1 MNHEY, CDR2 SVGAGI. The CDR3 loop is CASISSGNEQYF. The CDR3 DNA follows: TGTGCCAGCATTAGTAGCGGGAACGAGCAGTACTTC.

This clone appeared a few times. The V and J genes are TRBV5-6 and TRBJ1-1; D is undetermined. CDR1 SGHDT and CDR2 YYEEEE come from the germline V gene. V was shortened by 3 bases and J by 1 base, with 7 bases between the two germline ends. This CDR3 spans 13 amino acids. The CDR3 sequence is CASSSSGNTEAFF. The DNA of the CDR3 is TGTGCCAGCAGCTCATCCGGGAACACTGAAGCTTTCTTT.